The TCR beta chain described here comes from a study of CXCR3-negative and CXCR3-positive naive CD8 T cells. Study-wide findings and caveats: Naive cells, whether CXCR3-negative or CXCR3-positive, had similar TRBV-TRBJ usage, while memory cells differed.

Through 5' RACE with UMI labels, the TRB cDNA libraries were prepared. Reprocessing the 5' RACE reads, TCRdb reports a single entry for every CDR3 protein and omits DNA. This table holds around 90,000 distinct CDR3 sequences. CDR1 is LNHNV, CDR2 YYDKDF, per germline (reference sequence). The CDR3 consists of 16 residues. With regard to this clonotype: What it recognizes is unknown.

The sample was naive CXCR3- CD8+ T cells from blood. Subset: CD45RO-CCR7+CD27+CD95- naive CD8+ T cells lacking CXCR3 (TNR3-). The TCR comes from a human donor in good health. Some clones in this sample may be carry-over from other donors' samples. The rearrangement joins TRBV15 to TRBJ2-7; lacking DNA, the TRBD1 call made by TCRdb goes unchecked. The CDR3 spells CATSSGTDSRIYEQYF.